These 24 T cell receptor beta chains originate from one sample sequenced in a study of vaccination effects on CD4 cells after COVID-19. After more than 8 days in culture, the CD4+ T cells were isolated. The participants, recipients of two vaccine doses, got either BNT162b2 or mRNA-1273. Using immunoSEQ multiplex PCR, the repertoire was profiled, and TCRdb retains in-frame clones only, with some absent. The sample lists about 45,000 clones, roughly 72% occurring once. Their antigens are not known. Material: CD4+ T cells from PBMCs cultured without peptide, obtained after COVID-19 vaccination. These receptor sequences come from a human donor who received a COVID-19 vaccine.

The chain employs TRBV10-2 and TRBJ1-1; maybe TRBD1 (6 bases). Germline-derived CDR1 and CDR2 are WSHSY and SAAADI. The length of the CDR3 is 12 residues. Trimming removed 6 bases from V and 5 bases from J, with 10 bases in between. CDR3 region: CASRDSSTEAFF. CDR3 bases: TGCGCCAGCAGGGACAGTTCTACTGAAGCTTTCTTT.

This sequence joins TRBV11-2 and TRBJ2-2, with 9 positions matching TRBD2. J lost 1 base, V lost 8 bases, and 8 bases had no gene match. The CDR3 runs 16 residues. Germline V gene data show CDR1 as SGHAT and CDR2 as FQNNGV. Here the CDR3 reads CASGGRGGLNTGELFF. CDR3 coding DNA: TGTGCCAGCGGAGGGCGGGGGGGCTTGAACACCGGGGAGCTGTTTTTT.

The chain couples TRBV18 to TRBJ2-2; 7 bases agree with TRBD1. This CDR3 contains 17 residues. CDR1 is KGHSH and CDR2 is LQKENI in the germline V gene. J gave up 4 bases and V 1 base, and 9 bases lay outside the gene matches. CDR3 DNA sequence: TGTGCCAGCTCACCACTTAGCCGGGACAGCACCACCGGGGAGCTGTTTTTT. Residues: CASSPLSRDSTTGELFF.

This rearrangement joins TRBV29-1 to TRBJ1-5, with 7 positions matching TRBD1. J was trimmed by 6 bases and V by 4 bases; bases with no gene match: 12. The CDR3 consists of 15 residues. The V gene's germline CDR1 is SQVTM and CDR2 ANQGSEA. CDR3 in DNA: TGCAGCGTTGGGGGGGGAACAGGGGCGAGTCAGCCCCAGCATTTT. It yields the protein CSVGGGTGASQPQHF.

The chain has TRBV27 and TRBJ1-2; the match to TRBD1 covers 9 bases. This CDR3 has 12 amino acids. Trimming took 8 bases from V and 8 from J; bases not matched to a gene: 6. Germline CDR1 MNHEY, CDR2 SMNVEV (reference sequence). In nucleotides, the CDR3 is TGTGCCAGCTCGGACAGGGGAATGGGCTACACCTTC. Its protein is CASSDRGMGYTF.

This clone was found once. The chain carries TRBV19 and TRBJ1-1, with unresolved D. Germline CDR1 LNHDA, CDR2 SQIVND (reference sequence). V was cut by 4 bases and J by 12 bases, with 18 bases left in between. This CDR3 has 13 residues. The CDR3 reads CASSTGVVADTFF. CDR3 coding DNA: TGTGCCAGTAGTACCGGGGTTGTGGCTGATACTTTCTTT.

The J gene is TRBJ2-1, the V gene TRBV10-1, with 8 bases lining up with TRBD1. Germline CDR1 reads WNHNN; CDR2 reads SYGVQD (reference sequence). This CDR3 has 13 amino acids. Trimming removed 5 bases from V and 9 bases from J; junction bases left unmatched: 6. CDR3 bases: TGCGCCAGCAGTTCTTCAGGGGGCGTTGAGCAGTTCTTC. Translating it yields CASSSSGGVEQFF.

The CDR3 bases are TGCGCCAGCAGAGGTCCCGAGAGACCTCACAATGAGCAGTTCTTC. Amino acid sequence: CASRGPERPHNEQFF. The V gene is TRBV5-1, the J gene TRBJ2-1; D gene uncertain. CDR1 and CDR2 (germline): SGHRS, YFSETQ. This CDR3 is built from 15 residues. Deletions cut 5 bases from V and 5 bases from J, with 17 bases between.

The chain recombines TRBV12-3 or TRBV12-4 with TRBJ1-2, with no clear D. V lost 4 bases and J lost 7, with 13 bases in between. CDR3 length equals 13 residues. The chain's CDR3 is CASSYGLATGYTF. The CDR3 DNA sequence: TGTGCCAGCAGTTACGGACTGGCTACTGGCTACACCTTC.

This chain joins TRBV7-6 and TRBJ1-2, with D perhaps TRBD1 (6 bases). This CDR3 region has 16 residues. Germline V gives CDR1 SGHVS, CDR2 FNYEAQ. V lost 3 bases and J 0 bases, leaving 14 bases between the germline ends. The CDR3 DNA reads TGTGCCAGCAGCTTTGGGGGGCCGACATCTAACTATGGCTACACCTTC. Its protein product is CASSFGGPTSNYGYTF.

J is TRBJ2-7 and V is TRBV5-4; weak D call: TRBD1 (5 bases). CDR3 length: 15 residues. V lost 3 bases and J 2 bases, leaving 15 bases between the germline ends. The germline CDR1 and CDR2 sequences are SGHNT and YYREEE (reference sequence). The CDR3 loop is CASSSTHRSAYEQYF. CDR3 DNA sequence: TGTGCCAGCAGCTCGACACACAGGTCTGCCTACGAGCAGTACTTC.

This rearrangement joins TRBV10-2 to TRBJ1-4, with D maybe TRBD1 (6 bases). Trimming cost V 4 bases and J 1 base, with 10 bases left between them. CDR3 size: 15 residues. Germline CDR1 and CDR2: WSHSY and SAAADI. CDR3 loop: CASSVHRVTNEKLFF. CDR3 bases: TGCGCCAGCAGTGTCCACAGGGTAACTAATGAAAAACTGTTTTTT.

V usage is TRBV4-1 and J usage is TRBJ2-7, with D perhaps TRBD1 or TRBD2 (7 bases each). The CDR3 has 15 residues. Germline CDR1 is MGHRA and CDR2 is YSYEKL. Trimming took 0 bases from V and 3 from J, leaving 12 bases between them. CDR3 protein: CASSQESGGGYEQYF. CDR3 DNA sequence: TGCGCCAGCAGCCAAGAGTCAGGGGGGGGCTACGAGCAGTACTTC.

This clone was picked up one time. The rearrangement joins TRBV5-4 to TRBJ1-5; TRBD1 matches at 8 bases. V lost 5 bases and J lost 2; bases outside the gene matches: 3. The CDR3 covers 14 residues. Germline CDR1 reads SGHNT; CDR2 reads YYREEE (reference sequence). DNA for the CDR3: TGTGCCAGCAGTCGGGGACAGGGCAATCAGCCCCAGCATTTT. Its translation is CASSRGQGNQPQHF. Based on the CDR3 plus reference TRBV5-4 and TRBJ1-5, the full variable domain is ETGVTQSPTHLIKTRGQQVTLRCSSQSGHNTVSWYQQALGQGPQFIFQYYREEENGRGNFPPRFSGLQFPNYSSELNVNALELDDSALYLCASSRGQGNQPQHFGDGTRLSIL.

The chain combines TRBV6-5 with TRBJ1-1, with 7 bases fitting TRBD1. CDR1 and CDR2 (germline): MNHEY, SVGAGI. This CDR3 contains 14 residues. V lost 6 bases and J lost 5; bases outside the gene matches: 9. The CDR3: CASSLWDSRTEAFF. The CDR3 DNA follows: TGTGCCAGCAGCTTATGGGACAGCAGAACTGAAGCTTTCTTT.

The rearrangement joins TRBV5-4 to TRBJ1-3; 9 bases map to TRBD1. The ends lost 4 bases at V and 0 bases at J; junction bases unmatched: 8. This CDR3 is 17 amino acids long. Germline CDR1 SGHNT, CDR2 YYREEE (reference sequence). The DNA of the CDR3 is TGTGCCAGCAGCGAGGGACAGGGCACAATCTCTGGAAACACCATATATTTT. It is translated as CASSEGQGTISGNTIYF.

This sequence joins TRBV5-1 and TRBJ1-6, with 9 bases aligning to TRBD1. With V trimmed by 4 bases and J by 8 bases, 13 bases remained unmatched. This CDR3 is 17 amino acids long. Germline V CDR1 and CDR2: SGHRS, YFSETQ. The CDR3 here is CASSKHRDRDVDSPLHF. As DNA, the CDR3 is TGCGCCAGCAGCAAACACCGGGACAGGGATGTAGATTCACCCCTCCACTTT.

The chain combines TRBV30 with TRBJ1-3; D gene unclear. V dropped 5 bases and J dropped 0 bases, with 5 bases sitting between them. Germline assignment: CDR1 GTSNPN and CDR2 SVGIG (reference sequence). This CDR3 region has 12 residues. The CDR3 protein is CAWPSSGNTIYF. CDR3 DNA sequence: TGTGCCTGGCCGTCCTCTGGAAACACCATATATTTT.

The chain joins TRBV6-2 or TRBV6-3 to TRBJ1-1, with 11 bases matching TRBD1. Germline V gene data show CDR1 as MNHEY and CDR2 as SVGEGT. CDR3 size: 13 residues. The junction had 0 bases not matched to a gene; V was cut back by 5 bases and J by 4 bases. CDR3 DNA sequence: TGTGCCAGCAGTGGACAGGGGGCCACTGAAGCTTTCTTT. It codes for CASSGQGATEAFF.

The rearrangement links TRBV15 to TRBJ2-5, with unresolved D. This CDR3 comprises 12 residues. The ends were cut back, 0 bases at V and 5 bases at J, with 4 bases in the middle. Looked up from germline, CDR1 is LNHNV and CDR2 is YYDKDF (reference sequence). CDR3 protein: CATSRDVETQYF. As DNA, the CDR3 is TGTGCCACCAGCAGAGATGTCGAGACCCAGTACTTC.

This clone was observed a single time. The V and J genes are TRBV5-5 and TRBJ1-1; no firm D call. Germline CDR1 reads SGHKS; CDR2 reads YYEKEE (reference sequence). The CDR3 runs 16 residues. Trimming took off 0 bases at V and 2 bases at J, with 14 bases between the two ends. The CDR3 region has the DNA TGTGCCAGCAGCTTGGGCATCGGACGGACTAACACTGAAGCTTTCTTT. As protein: CASSLGIGRTNTEAFF.

The gene calls are TRBV29-1 and TRBJ2-3, with 7 nucleotides matching TRBD1. V was clipped by 6 bases and J by 8 bases; unmatched bases: 5. Germline V gene lookup returns CDR1 SQVTM and CDR2 ANQGSEA. CDR3 size: 11 residues. CDR3: CSVLTGRTQYF. For the CDR3, the DNA is TGCAGCGTCTTGACAGGGCGTACGCAGTATTTT.

The chain carries TRBV5-1 and TRBJ1-2; the match to TRBD1 covers 12 bases. The trim removed 3 bases at V and 6 bases at J, leaving 6 bases unmatched. The CDR3 length is 15 residues. CDR1 and CDR2 (germline): SGHRS, YFSETQ. CDR3 sequence reads: CASSSGTGGRDGYTF. CDR3 coding DNA: TGCGCCAGCAGCTCCGGGACAGGGGGCCGAGATGGCTACACCTTC.

This chain uses TRBV6-5 with TRBJ1-2, with D possibly being TRBD1 (6 bases). The V end was cut by 6 bases, the J end by 7 bases, with 15 bases between. This CDR3 has 13 residues. Germline assignment: CDR1 MNHEY and CDR2 SVGAGI. The DNA of the CDR3 is TGTGCCAGCAGCGGGATTTGGGGGCTTGGCTACACCTTC. This gives the protein CASSGIWGLGYTF.